This passage covers 24 T cell receptor beta chains from one sample sequenced in a study of monozygotic twins with inflammatory bowel disease. Following a re-call of the 5' RACE reads, TCRdb has one entry per CDR3 protein and lacks DNA. The sample includes 150,000 to 200,000 distinct CDR3 sequences. The source material was blood. Receptors originate from a human donor with ulcerative colitis or Crohn's disease, or a healthy co-twin of an affected twin (not recorded which).

V is TRBV20-1 and J is TRBJ1-1. This CDR3 contains 11 residues. Germline values: CDR1 DFQATT, CDR2 SNEGSKA (reference sequence). The CDR3 loop reads CSARMDTEAFF.

The gene calls are TRBV2 and TRBJ1-1; no DNA is available, so the TRBD1 call from TCRdb remains unchecked. There are 13 residues in the CDR3. CDR1 and CDR2 (germline): SNHLY, FYNNEI. The CDR3 protein is CAGHRDKYTEAFF.

The chain employs TRBV7-9 and TRBJ2-6. The V gene's germline CDR1 is SEHNR and CDR2 FQNEAQ (reference sequence). CDR3 length equals 17 residues. The CDR3 spells CASSPRAGRYGANVLTF.

This chain connects TRBV5-1 to TRBJ2-7. The germline V gene has CDR1 SGHRS and CDR2 YFSETQ. This CDR3 contains 15 residues. The CDR3 is CASSFDAGSSYEQYF.

This chain uses TRBV3-1 with TRBJ1-4. The CDR3 length is 15 residues. Germline V CDR1 and CDR2: LGHDT, YNNKEL (reference sequence). The CDR3 spells CASSQSRALNEKLFF.

The V call is TRBV7-2, the J call TRBJ2-2. Germline V lookup: CDR1 SGHTA, CDR2 FQGNSA. The CDR3 is 14 residues long. The CDR3 spells CASSFETDTGELFF.

The V gene is TRBV5-5, the J gene TRBJ1-5. CDR3 length equals 13 residues. From germline, CDR1 is SGHKS and CDR2 YYEKEE (reference sequence). CDR3 loop: CASSLAEHQPQHF.

This chain joins TRBV30 and TRBJ1-3. There are 15 residues in the CDR3. The V gene's germline CDR1 is GTSNPN and CDR2 SVGIG (reference sequence). The chain's CDR3 is CAWSSDSTSGNTIYF.

The genes are TRBV5-4 and TRBJ1-2. The CDR3 consists of 14 residues. Germline V gives CDR1 SGHNT, CDR2 YYREEE (reference sequence). The CDR3 loop is CASSFGRVNYGYTF.

The rearrangement joins TRBV4-1 to TRBJ1-1; TCRdb's D gene call, TRBD1, goes unchecked for lack of DNA. Germline V gene data show CDR1 as MGHRA and CDR2 as YSYEKL. The CDR3 loop spans 14 amino acids. The CDR3 sequence is CASSPGQGATEAFF.

The rearrangement links TRBV7-2 to TRBJ2-5. The CDR3 has 14 amino acids. Germline V gene sequence: CDR1 SGHTA, CDR2 FQGNSA. The CDR3 region is CASSLVWGQETQYF.

The rearrangement uses TRBV2 and TRBJ1-4; TCRdb's assignment of TRBD1 cannot be checked, as there is no DNA. Germline CDR1 and CDR2: SNHLY and FYNNEI. The length of the CDR3 is 14 residues. The CDR3 region is CSSSEQGASEKLFF.

The chain employs TRBV7-2 and TRBJ2-3; without DNA, the TCRdb call of TRBD2 cannot be checked. The CDR3 contains 15 residues. Germline CDR1 SGHTA, CDR2 FQGNSA. The chain's CDR3 is CASSAVSGITDTQYF. Filled out from reference TRBV7-2 and TRBJ2-3, the complete variable domain reads GAGVSQSPSNKVTEKGKDVELRCDPISGHTALYWYRQSLGQGLEFLIYFQGNSAPDKSGLPSDRFSAERTGGSVSTLTIQRTQQEDSAVYLCASSAVSGITDTQYFGPGTRLTVL.

V usage is TRBV7-2 and J usage is TRBJ1-1; TCRdb designates TRBD1, a call that cannot be tested without DNA. Germline CDR1 and CDR2: SGHTA and FQGNSA. This CDR3 has 15 amino acids. CDR3 sequence: CASSLAQGTGTEAFF.

V usage is TRBV19 and J usage is TRBJ2-4; TCRdb selects TRBD1, and the lack of DNA leaves this call unchecked. The CDR3 has 14 residues. Germline V lookup: CDR1 LNHDA, CDR2 SQIVND (reference sequence). The chain's CDR3 is CASADGGGINIQYF.

V and J are TRBV27 and TRBJ1-1; no DNA is available, so the TRBD1 call from TCRdb remains unchecked. Germline lookup yields CDR1 MNHEY and CDR2 SMNVEV (reference sequence). The CDR3 covers 15 residues. The CDR3 protein is CASSLYRGVGTEAFF.

V and J are TRBV7-9 and TRBJ1-4; TCRdb returns TRBD1, unconfirmable since there is no DNA. From germline, CDR1 is SEHNR and CDR2 FQNEAQ (reference sequence). CDR3 length equals 15 residues. This CDR3 reads CASSVPGPYNEKLFF.

The chain uses TRBV5-5 and TRBJ1-6. Germline lookup yields CDR1 SGHKS and CDR2 YYEKEE (reference sequence). The CDR3 sequence is 16 residues long. CDR3 amino acids: CASSLLGGADNSPLHF.

This chain uses TRBV7-2 with TRBJ2-7; the TCRdb call, TRBD1, lacks DNA for checking. CDR1 is SGHTA, CDR2 FQGNSA, per germline. CDR3 length: 13 residues. The CDR3 sequence: CASSPGQEVEQYF.

This chain links TRBV11-2 with TRBJ1-6. CDR1 is SGHAT, CDR2 FQNNGV, per germline. The CDR3 is 12 amino acids. The CDR3 is CASSFDNSPLHF. The complete variable domain, with remaining parts taken from reference TRBV11-2 and TRBJ1-6, reads EAGVAQSPRYKIIEKRQSVAFWCNPISGHATLYWYQQILGQGPKLLIQFQNNGVVDDSQLPKDRFSAERLKGVDSTLKIQPAKLEDSAVYLCASSFDNSPLHFGNGTRLTVT.

This sequence joins TRBV12-3 or TRBV12-4 and TRBJ2-3; TCRdb's D call of TRBD1 is untestable without DNA. This CDR3 region has 17 residues. The CDR3 region is CASSNAAGEGYTDTQYF.

The chain carries TRBV6-1 and TRBJ2-7; the D call from TCRdb, TRBD1, cannot be confirmed without DNA. Germline CDR1 and CDR2: MNHNS and SASEGT. The CDR3 sequence is 15 residues long. The CDR3 sequence: CASSSQGFNPYEQYF.

The rearrangement links TRBV5-1 to TRBJ1-6; TCRdb's D call, TRBD1, is unchecked because there is no DNA. The CDR3 totals 14 residues. Germline V CDR1 and CDR2: SGHRS, YFSETQ. CDR3 sequence: CASRSTELNSPLHF.

This chain connects TRBV29-1 to TRBJ2-6; TCRdb calls TRBD1, which cannot be checked without DNA. Germline loops: CDR1 SQVTM, CDR2 ANQGSEA. The CDR3 runs to 13 residues. The CDR3 spells CSVTGTGANVLTF. Looking up the rest from reference TRBV29-1 and TRBJ2-6 gives the full variable domain: SAVISQKPSRDICQRGTSLTIQCQVDSQVTMMFWYRQQPGQSLTLIATANQGSEATYESGFVIDKFPISRPNLTFSTLTVSNMSPEDSSIYLCSVTGTGANVLTFGAGSRLTVL.